This passage covers 18 T cell receptor beta chains from one sample sequenced in a study of neurological immune-mediated disorders. TCRdb reprocessed the 5' RACE reads with MiXCR, giving one entry per CDR3 protein. The sample records about 30,000 distinct CDR3 sequences, around 10% being singletons. Sequencing used PBMCs. These receptors all stem from a man in his sixties in good health.

Ten or more counts support this clonotype. The chain is built from TRBV29-1 and TRBJ2-1; possibly TRBD2 for D (6 bases). The CDR3 loop spans 11 amino acids. The germline CDR1 and CDR2 sequences are SQVTM and ANQGSEA. CDR3 nucleotides: TGCAGTTCCCGGCGGGGCAATGAGCAGTTCTTC. Protein sequence: CSSRRGNEQFF.

This clonotype was picked up many times. This rearrangement joins TRBV20-1 to TRBJ1-6; D ambiguous. V was pared by 5 bases and J by 7 bases, with 15 bases between. From germline, CDR1 is DFQATT and CDR2 SNEGSKA (reference sequence). CDR3 length equals 14 residues. Here the CDR3 DNA reads TGCAGTGCTCCTTCGGAGGGAAGGAATTCACCCCTCCACTTT. Protein sequence: CSAPSEGRNSPLHF.

With regard to this clonotype: This may come from a read error, since a much larger clone is one base off. The J gene is TRBJ2-1, the V gene TRBV6-2 or TRBV6-3, with D possibly matching TRBD2 (5 bases). The CDR3 runs to 14 residues. The germline gives CDR1 MNHEY, CDR2 SVGEGT. The CDR3 loop is CVSGRFGTYNEQFF. The CDR3 DNA is TGTGTCAGCGGACGTTTCGGCACCTACAATGAGCAGTTCTTC.

This clonotype was picked up many times. The chain recombines TRBV5-1 with TRBJ1-1; 11 bases align to TRBD1. The V segment lost 4 bases and the J segment 6 bases; nucleotides outside the gene matches: 8. CDR1 and CDR2 from the germline V gene are SGHRS and YFSETQ. CDR3 length: 15 amino acids. The CDR3 DNA is TGCGCCAGCAGCCAGAACCCGGGACAGGGGGCTGAAGCTTTCTTT. This codes for CASSQNPGQGAEAFF.

The table lists this clonotype with many counts. The V call is TRBV29-1, the J call TRBJ2-7; the D gene could be TRBD1 or TRBD2 (6 bases each). The CDR3 is made up of 16 amino acids. The V end lost 7 bases, the J end lost 5 bases, and 27 bases lay between the germline ends. The V gene's germline CDR1 is SQVTM and CDR2 ANQGSEA. The CDR3 nucleotides are TGCAGCGCTAGACCTGACGTAGGGGGGCGGCCGGACGAGCAGTACTTC. Encoded protein: CSARPDVGGRPDEQYF.

This clonotype was seen repeatedly, ten times or more. This chain uses TRBV5-1 with TRBJ2-5, with D perhaps given as TRBD1 or TRBD2 (6 bases each). The germline CDR1 and CDR2 sequences are SGHRS and YFSETQ. This CDR3 region has 15 residues. Trimming removed 4 bases from V and 4 bases from J, with 17 bases in between. In nucleotides, the CDR3 is TGCGCCAGCAGCCTCCAGACAGGAGGGGGAGAGACCCAGTACTTC. Translated, it gives CASSLQTGGGETQYF.

This clonotype was detected a few times. The gene calls are TRBV11-1 and TRBJ2-1; D is ambiguous. The germline V and J ends were trimmed by 5 bases and 8 bases, with 7 bases remaining between them. CDR1 and CDR2 from the germline V gene are SGHAT and FQDESV (reference sequence). The CDR3 runs to 11 residues. CDR3 sequence (DNA): TGTGCCAGCAGCCGCGATGATGAGCAGTTCTTC. Translation gives CASSRDDEQFF.

This clonotype has at least ten counts. The chain combines TRBV3-1 with TRBJ2-7; D is unresolved. V shed 3 bases and J shed 3 bases, with 12 bases lying between them. The CDR3 totals 14 residues. The germline V gene encodes CDR1 LGHDT and CDR2 YNNKEL (reference sequence). The CDR3 protein is CASSQIGRHYEQYF. The DNA of the CDR3 is TGTGCCAGCAGCCAGATAGGACGGCACTACGAGCAGTACTTC.

This clonotype was seen at least ten times. This chain links TRBV7-2 with TRBJ2-7; 9 bases match TRBD1. The CDR3 is 16 amino acids. V was pared by 1 base and J by 2 bases, with 6 bases of the junction left unmatched. CDR1 SGHTA and CDR2 FQGNSA come from the germline V gene. The CDR3 protein is CASSLGFGQGTYEQYF. The CDR3 DNA is TGTGCCAGCAGCTTAGGTTTCGGACAGGGGACCTACGAGCAGTACTTC.

This clonotype is medium-sized. V usage is TRBV9 and J usage is TRBJ1-2, with D possibly matching TRBD1 (5 bases). CDR3 length: 15 amino acids. Per the germline V gene, CDR1 is SGDLS and CDR2 is YYNGEE. V was cut by 0 bases and J by 2 bases, with 11 bases left in between. This CDR3 is CASSVDPGYNYGYTF. In DNA, the CDR3 is TGTGCCAGCAGCGTAGATCCAGGGTACAACTATGGCTACACCTTC.

This clonotype was observed at least ten times. The CDR3 spells CASSRGLIDLYEQYF. CDR3 nucleotides: TGTGCCAGCAGCCGGGGACTTATCGACCTCTACGAGCAGTACTTC. The chain combines TRBV7-2 with TRBJ2-7; possible D gene TRBD2, 6 bases. Trimming took 5 bases from V and 3 from J, leaving 17 bases between them. This CDR3 region has 15 residues. In germline, CDR1 is SGHTA, CDR2 FQGNSA.

In this sample, this clonotype turned up many times. The chain links TRBV20-1 to TRBJ2-4; TRBD1 aligns across 9 bases. Trimming took 6 bases from V and 2 from J; bases not matched to a gene: 8. This CDR3 region has 15 residues. Germline lookup yields CDR1 DFQATT and CDR2 SNEGSKA (reference sequence). CDR3 region: CSAWVTGGSKNIQYF. CDR3 in DNA: TGCAGTGCCTGGGTCACAGGGGGCTCCAAAAACATTCAGTACTTC.

There are many counts of this clonotype. V usage is TRBV20-1 and J usage is TRBJ2-1; 8 bases match TRBD1. Germline loops: CDR1 DFQATT, CDR2 SNEGSKA (reference sequence). The CDR3 runs to 18 residues. V lost 6 bases, J lost 12 bases, and 28 bases stayed unmatched. The CDR3 coding sequence is TGCAGTGCAACCTGGTGGGCAGGGGGCGCGGTGTCTCCCACTGGGCAGTTCTTC. Its protein is CSATWWAGGAVSPTGQFF.

At least ten counts were recorded for this clonotype. The rearrangement joins TRBV7-2 to TRBJ2-1; D tentatively fits TRBD1 or TRBD2 (5 bases each). V lost 3 bases to trimming and J lost 9 bases, with 18 bases between them. CDR3 length: 15 amino acids. Germline CDR1 SGHTA, CDR2 FQGNSA. Here the CDR3 reads CASSFRDGRIGEQFF. For the CDR3, the DNA is TGTGCCAGCAGCTTCCGGGACGGACGTATAGGTGAGCAGTTCTTC.

This clonotype was seen at least ten times. The chain uses TRBV4-3 and TRBJ2-1; 8 nucleotides match TRBD1. The trim removed 5 bases at V and 4 bases at J, leaving 7 bases unmatched. This CDR3 spans 15 amino acids. Germline CDR1 and CDR2: LGHNA and YSLEER. CDR3: CASSKTGVGYNEQFF. As DNA, the CDR3 is TGCGCCAGCAGCAAGACAGGGGTGGGTTACAATGAGCAGTTCTTC.

This clonotype was counted many times. The gene calls are TRBV12-3 or TRBV12-4 and TRBJ2-3; no reliable D call. Between the trimmed V and J ends, which lost 0 bases and 6 bases, there was a span of 13 bases. This CDR3 spans 15 amino acids. In nucleotides, the CDR3 is TGTGCCAGCAGTTTAGCGCTGGGCCAGTGGGATACGCAGTATTTT. Its protein product is CASSLALGQWDTQYF.

The sample holds many counts of this clonotype. The J gene is TRBJ1-4, the V gene TRBV5-1; D not certain. The CDR3 contains 14 residues. V was trimmed by 1 base and J by 8 bases, leaving 12 bases between them. The V gene's germline CDR1 is SGHRS and CDR2 YFSETQ. The CDR3 DNA is TGCGCCAGCAGCTTGAATCAGATCGGCGAAAAACTGTTTTTT. It specifies CASSLNQIGEKLFF.

This clonotype was seen ten or more times. The chain couples TRBV5-1 to TRBJ2-7; TRBD1 is a possible D gene (5 bases). The CDR3 totals 13 residues. CDR1 is SGHRS and CDR2 is YFSETQ in the germline V gene. Trimming cost V 4 bases and J 5 bases, with 13 bases left between them. In DNA, the CDR3 is TGCGCCAGCAGCCGTACAGGCGATAACGAGCAGTACTTC. Translating gives CASSRTGDNEQYF.